Presented here are 7 T cell receptor beta chains from one specimen sequenced in a study of T cell repertoires in cytomegalovirus infection. TCRdb reanalysed the reads using MiXCR and keeps one entry per CDR3 protein. The sample records approximately 1,000,000 distinct CDR3 sequences, less than 40% being singletons. No cognate antigen is known for these TCRs. This specimen consisted of cultured CD8+ T cells from PBMCs, obtained from culture after CMV antigen stimulation. These receptors were obtained from a human donor in good health (CMV status not recorded). Some clones in this sample may be carry-over from other donors' samples.

The rearrangement joins TRBV7-9 to TRBJ2-7, with 7 bases matching TRBD1. The V gene's germline CDR1 is SEHNR and CDR2 FQNEAQ (reference sequence). The CDR3 loop spans 15 amino acids. J lost 0 bases, V lost 5 bases, and 7 bases had no gene match. CDR3 amino acids: CASSEGAQSSYEQYF. The DNA of the CDR3 is TGTGCCAGCAGCGAGGGGGCCCAGAGCTCCTACGAGCAGTACTTC. The whole variable domain, remainder taken from reference TRBV7-9 and TRBJ2-7, is DTGVSQNPRHKITKRGQNVTFRCDPISEHNRLYWYRQTLGQGPEFLTYFQNEAQLEKSRLLSDRFSAERPKGSFSTLEIQRTEQGDSAMYLCASSEGAQSSYEQYFGPGTRLTVT.

The chain recombines TRBV6-6 with TRBJ2-7; the D is unclear. The CDR3 sequence is 15 residues long. Germline loops: CDR1 MNHNY, CDR2 SVGAGI (reference sequence). The V gene lost 5 bases and the J gene lost 3 bases, with 17 bases spanning the gap. The CDR3 DNA is TGTGCCAGCAGTCACCCAACGACAAACTACTACGAGCAGTACTTC. It codes for CASSHPTTNYYEQYF.

The sample holds a few counts of this clonotype. The CDR3 DNA reads as TGTGCCAGCAGTTACTCAACCCTCCGGACTGGGGAGACCCAGTACTTC. This sequence encodes CASSYSTLRTGETQYF. The rearrangement links TRBV6-5 to TRBJ2-5; TRBD2 might be the D (5 bases). The V and J ends lost 0 bases and 5 bases respectively, with 16 bases between them. This CDR3 contains 16 residues. The germline CDR1 and CDR2 sequences are MNHEY and SVGAGI.

This clonotype occurred many times. The chain combines TRBV12-3 or TRBV12-4 with TRBJ1-1; unclear D gene. This CDR3 is built from 13 residues. V lost 2 bases and J 4 bases, leaving 8 bases between the germline ends. The CDR3 DNA reads as TGTGCCAGCAGTTTAAGCCGGGGCACTGAAGCTTTCTTT. Residues: CASSLSRGTEAFF.

The V and J genes are TRBV5-6 and TRBJ1-1; D is unclear. Per germline, CDR1 SGHDT and CDR2 YYEEEE. V was clipped by 0 bases and J by 4 bases, with 13 bases between them. The CDR3 has 15 residues. The CDR3 here is CASSLAGSRRTEAFF. For the CDR3, the DNA is TGTGCCAGCAGCTTGGCGGGTAGCAGACGCACTGAAGCTTTCTTT.

The chain uses TRBV27 and TRBJ2-7; D may be TRBD1 (6 bases). The CDR3 totals 20 residues. Germline V lookup: CDR1 MNHEY, CDR2 SMNVEV (reference sequence). V lost 2 bases and J lost 2, with 28 bases in between. In DNA, the CDR3 is TGTGCCAGCAGTTTACCAAATCGGTGGGACACAAGGACCCTACCCTACGAGCAGTACGTC. Translated: CASSLPNRWDTRTLPYEQYV.

Ten or more counts support this clonotype. The chain couples TRBV7-2 to TRBJ2-5, with TRBD2 matching over 9 bases. The V gene end was trimmed by 4 bases and the J gene end by 5 bases; junction bases not matched to a gene: 17. The CDR3 length is 18 residues. CDR1 and CDR2 from the germline V gene are SGHTA and FQGNSA. The CDR3 DNA reads as TGTGCCAGCAGCTCCGGGACTAGCAGACCAAGCTTCGGCGAGACCCAGTACTTC. Its protein is CASSSGTSRPSFGETQYF.